Below, 19 T cell receptor beta chains from the same sample are listed, as sequenced in a study of beta chain features in type 1 diabetes. The whole isolated RNA underwent reverse transcription, so sequencing captured expressed TCRB transcripts. This table comes from immunoSEQ multiplex PCR, and its TCRdb copy is limited to in-frame clones, with some not included. This sample carries roughly 450,000 clones, about an eighth of them seen once, and the ten largest clones take 0.035% to 0.05%. Sample: naive CD4+ T cells from blood. The receptor source for this set is a woman aged 18 to 35 in good health.

In DNA, the CDR3 is TGTGCCAGCAGCTTCCCTCGACTAGCGGGAGGGTACAATGAGCAGTTCTTC. As protein: CASSFPRLAGGYNEQFF. The gene calls are TRBV11-2 and TRBJ2-1; 14 nucleotides agree with TRBD2. The CDR3 covers 17 residues. J was trimmed by 4 bases and V by 3 bases; bases with no gene match: 5. CDR1 is SGHAT, CDR2 FQNNGV, per germline.

The table lists this clone with a few counts. The chain recombines TRBV7-2 with TRBJ2-1; 13 nucleotides line up with TRBD2. CDR3 length: 18 amino acids. The ends lost 1 base at V and 6 bases at J; junction bases unmatched: 9. From germline, CDR1 is SGHTA and CDR2 FQGNSA. CDR3 in DNA: TGTGCCAGCAGCTTAGTGGGAACTAGCGGGGGGGCCCGCAATGAGCAGTTCTTC. Translation: CASSLVGTSGGARNEQFF. Full variable domain (outside the CDR3, taken from reference TRBV7-2 and TRBJ2-1): GAGVSQSPSNKVTEKGKDVELRCDPISGHTALYWYRQSLGQGLEFLIYFQGNSAPDKSGLPSDRFSAERTGGSVSTLTIQRTQQEDSAVYLCASSLVGTSGGARNEQFFGPGTRLTVL.

The V call is TRBV4-1, the J call TRBJ2-7; D remains unclear. Germline V gives CDR1 MGHRA, CDR2 YSYEKL. The CDR3 contains 11 residues. Trimming stripped 0 bases from V and 12 bases from J, with 9 bases between. CDR3 protein: CASSQDGRRYF. For the CDR3, the DNA is TGCGCCAGCAGCCAAGATGGTCGACGGTACTTC.

V usage is TRBV6-5 and J usage is TRBJ2-3; D possibly corresponds to TRBD1 (6 bases). There are 15 residues in the CDR3. Trimming pared 5 bases from V and 0 bases from J, leaving 12 bases between. From germline, CDR1 is MNHEY and CDR2 SVGAGI. The CDR3 reads CASSQQGPSTDTQYF. The DNA of the CDR3 is TGTGCCAGCAGTCAACAGGGACCAAGCACAGATACGCAGTATTTT.

This clone was picked up a small number of times. The chain links TRBV29-1 to TRBJ1-1, with TRBD1 matching over 7 bases. Germline V gives CDR1 SQVTM, CDR2 ANQGSEA. There are 16 residues in the CDR3. Trimming took 7 bases from V and 8 from J; bases not matched to a gene: 22. Here the CDR3 reads CSAKILLWTGKLEAFF. The CDR3 nucleotides are TGCAGCGCTAAAATCCTCCTATGGACAGGTAAATTAGAAGCTTTCTTT.

This clone occurred a few times. The V and J genes are TRBV9 and TRBJ2-3; 13 positions match TRBD2. Germline-derived CDR1 and CDR2 are SGDLS and YYNGEE. The CDR3 is made up of 17 amino acids. The trim removed 3 bases at V and 2 bases at J, leaving 6 bases unmatched. The CDR3 protein is CASSGTSGSVPTDTQYF. CDR3 bases: TGTGCCAGCAGCGGGACTAGCGGGAGCGTACCCACAGATACGCAGTATTTT. The full variable domain, in which reference TRBV9 and TRBJ2-3 provide the parts outside the CDR3, is DSGVTQTPKHLITATGQRVTLRCSPRSGDLSVYWYQQSLDQGLQFLIQYYNGEERAKGNILERFSAQQFPDLHSELNLSSLELGDSALYFCASSGTSGSVPTDTQYFGPGTRLTVL.

In this sample, this clone turned up a few times. This rearrangement joins TRBV20-1 to TRBJ2-5; unclear D gene. Germline V gives CDR1 DFQATT, CDR2 SNEGSKA (reference sequence). This CDR3 comprises 11 residues. Trimming took 3 bases from V and 7 from J, leaving 9 bases between them. In nucleotides, the CDR3 is TGCAGTGCTAGGCCCCGGGCGACCCAGTACTTC. It yields the protein CSARPRATQYF.

The chain recombines TRBV11-2 with TRBJ2-1, with D unresolved. The CDR3 is 14 amino acids. The germline V gene has CDR1 SGHAT and CDR2 FQNNGV. V was clipped by 5 bases and J by 1 base, with 9 bases between them. As DNA, the CDR3 is TGTGCCAGCAGCCTTAACCCGTCCTACAATGAGCAGTTCTTC. Translated: CASSLNPSYNEQFF.

The gene calls are TRBV20-1 and TRBJ2-1, with D tentatively TRBD2 (5 bases). The CDR3 contains 11 residues. V lost 6 bases to trimming and J lost 8 bases, with 11 bases between them. The V gene's germline CDR1 is DFQATT and CDR2 SNEGSKA (reference sequence). CDR3 protein: CSAYREYEQFF. The CDR3 DNA follows: TGCAGTGCGTATAGGGAGTATGAGCAGTTCTTC.

The CDR3 DNA follows: TGTGCCAGCAGCCCCCGACTAGCGGGAGGTTCCGCTTTATCCGAGCAGTACTTC. This translates into CASSPRLAGGSALSEQYF. The genes are TRBV7-2 and TRBJ2-5; 13 bases map to TRBD2. TRBJ2-7 explains the end of the DNA better; the J call may be wrong. In germline, CDR1 is SGHTA, CDR2 FQGNSA. The CDR3 is 18 amino acids.

CDR3: CASSEPGLGYTF. In DNA, the CDR3 is TGTGCCAGCAGTGAACCGGGCCTGGGCTACACCTTC. The chain is built from TRBV25-1 and TRBJ1-2, with D unresolved. CDR1 MGHDK and CDR2 SYGVNS come from the germline V gene. The CDR3 spans 12 residues. The V end lost 2 bases, the J end lost 8 bases, and 9 bases lay between the germline ends.

This clone was found a few times. The V call is TRBV7-8, the J call TRBJ2-7; D is possibly TRBD2 (5 bases). Germline V lookup: CDR1 SGHVS, CDR2 FQNEAQ. V lost 5 bases to trimming and J lost 3 bases, with 23 bases between them. The CDR3 covers 17 residues. The chain's CDR3 is CASSLTPKSGKLYEQYF. The DNA of the CDR3 is TGTGCCAGCAGCCTAACTCCCAAAAGCGGAAAACTCTACGAGCAGTACTTC.

This clone was counted between two and nine times. The chain uses TRBV7-8 and TRBJ2-5; the D gene is possibly TRBD2 (6 bases). Germline-derived CDR1 and CDR2 are SGHVS and FQNEAQ. V was trimmed by 8 bases and J by 5 bases, leaving 15 bases between them. CDR3 length: 13 amino acids. The CDR3 DNA sequence: TGTGCCAGCCAGACTAGTCGTCGGGAGACCCAGTACTTC. Amino acid sequence: CASQTSRRETQYF.

This chain links TRBV29-1 with TRBJ1-1; D is possibly TRBD1 (6 bases). The CDR3 is made up of 15 amino acids. Germline CDR1 SQVTM, CDR2 ANQGSEA. V gave up 6 bases and J gave up 1 base, with 18 bases separating them. This CDR3 reads CSVNRVSAPNTEAFF. DNA for the CDR3: TGCAGCGTAAACAGGGTATCAGCCCCGAACACTGAAGCTTTCTTT.

This clone has just a few counts. The rearrangement links TRBV5-6 to TRBJ2-1, with D possibly matching TRBD2 (6 bases). The CDR3 is made up of 15 amino acids. The V end lost 3 bases, the J end lost 4 bases, and 14 bases lay between the germline ends. The germline gives CDR1 SGHDT, CDR2 YYEEEE. The CDR3 spells CASSWGELSYNEQFF. The CDR3 coding sequence is TGTGCCAGCAGCTGGGGGGAGTTGTCTTACAATGAGCAGTTCTTC.

J is TRBJ2-5 and V is TRBV28, with D perhaps matching TRBD1 or TRBD2 (5 bases each). V was clipped by 3 bases and J by 6 bases, with 11 bases between them. The CDR3 runs 13 residues. CDR1 is MDHEN and CDR2 is SYDVKM in the germline V gene. The CDR3 sequence: CASSLTGAKTQYF. In DNA, the CDR3 is TGTGCCAGCAGTTTGACCGGGGCAAAGACCCAGTACTTC.

The chain carries TRBV7-9 and TRBJ2-6; tentatively, D is TRBD2 (6 bases). The CDR3 has 18 amino acids. Germline V lookup: CDR1 SEHNR, CDR2 FQNEAQ (reference sequence). V was clipped by 5 bases and J by 0 bases, with 17 bases between them. CDR3 sequence (DNA): TGTGCCAGCAGCCCCCCCGGCGCGGGGAGCTCTGGGGCCAACGTCCTGACTTTC. Its translation is CASSPPGAGSSGANVLTF.

This chain links TRBV29-1 with TRBJ2-1; 9 bases line up with TRBD2. CDR3 length: 20 amino acids. The germline CDR1 and CDR2 sequences are SQVTM and ANQGSEA. V dropped 5 bases and J dropped 0; count of bases not matched to a gene: 20. In DNA form, the CDR3 reads TGCAGCGTTCGTCCGGGAGGACTAGCGCGAGATATGAGCTCCTACAATGAGCAGTTCTTC. This gives the protein CSVRPGGLARDMSSYNEQFF.

This chain uses TRBV2 with TRBJ2-4, with D perhaps TRBD1 or TRBD2 (5 bases each). CDR1 is SNHLY, CDR2 FYNNEI, per germline. The length of the CDR3 is 17 residues. Trimming shortened V by 0 bases and J by 0 bases, and 12 bases separated the two germline ends. In DNA form, the CDR3 reads TGTGCCAGCAGTGAAGCGAGGGTAGGGGTAGCCAAAAACATTCAGTACTTC. It translates to CASSEARVGVAKNIQYF.